The sequence of this T cell receptor beta chain was determined in a study of memory CD4+ T cells and cytomegalovirus serostatus. The method was immunoSEQ multiplex PCR; TCRdb's version includes in-frame clones alone and lacks a portion of them. The profile shows tens of thousands of clones, over 60% of them singletons. The sort gate was single viable CD3+CD4+CD8-CD45RO+ cells for memory CD4+ T cells. In germline, CDR1 is SGHVS, CDR2 FNYEAQ. The CDR3 extends over 15 amino acids. Trimming removed 4 bases from V and 0 bases from J; junction bases left unmatched: 1. J is TRBJ2-2 and V is TRBV7-6, with 8 nucleotides matching TRBD1. Material for sequencing was memory CD4+ T cells from blood. This clonotype originated in an adult in good health and CMV-seronegative. DNA for the CDR3: TGTGCCAGCAGCTCGGGACAGGCGAACACCGGGGAGCTGTTTTTT. Its protein is CASSSGQANTGELFF.